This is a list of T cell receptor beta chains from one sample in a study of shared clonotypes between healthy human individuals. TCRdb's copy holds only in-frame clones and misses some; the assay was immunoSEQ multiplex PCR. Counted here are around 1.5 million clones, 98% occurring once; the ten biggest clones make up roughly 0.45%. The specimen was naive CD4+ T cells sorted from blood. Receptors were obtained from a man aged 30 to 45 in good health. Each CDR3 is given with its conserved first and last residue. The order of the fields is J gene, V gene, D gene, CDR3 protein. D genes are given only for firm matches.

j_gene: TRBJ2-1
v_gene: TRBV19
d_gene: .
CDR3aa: CVSSTFGGQGVHNEQFF

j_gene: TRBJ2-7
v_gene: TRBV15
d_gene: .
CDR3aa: CATSRAATYEQYF

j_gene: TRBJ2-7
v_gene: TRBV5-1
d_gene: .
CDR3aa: CASSLEQSEDEQYF

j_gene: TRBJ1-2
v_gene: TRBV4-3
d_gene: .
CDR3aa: CASSQEGLGNYGYTF

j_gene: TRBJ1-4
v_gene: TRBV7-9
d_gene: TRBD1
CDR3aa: CASSLGDRGRHEKLFF

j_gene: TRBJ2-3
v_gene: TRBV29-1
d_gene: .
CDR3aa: CSVLKGVTDTQYF

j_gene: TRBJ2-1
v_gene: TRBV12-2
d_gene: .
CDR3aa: CASRPGLEFNEQFF

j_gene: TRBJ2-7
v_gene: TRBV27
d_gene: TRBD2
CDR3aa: CASSLSPKLAAGSYEQYF

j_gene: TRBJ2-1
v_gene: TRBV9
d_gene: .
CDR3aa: CASSVGSRGHEQFF

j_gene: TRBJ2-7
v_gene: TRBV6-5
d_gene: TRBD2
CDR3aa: CASSSLTLAGGYEQYF

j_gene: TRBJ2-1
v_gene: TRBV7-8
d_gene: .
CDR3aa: CAIAGQSSYNEQFF